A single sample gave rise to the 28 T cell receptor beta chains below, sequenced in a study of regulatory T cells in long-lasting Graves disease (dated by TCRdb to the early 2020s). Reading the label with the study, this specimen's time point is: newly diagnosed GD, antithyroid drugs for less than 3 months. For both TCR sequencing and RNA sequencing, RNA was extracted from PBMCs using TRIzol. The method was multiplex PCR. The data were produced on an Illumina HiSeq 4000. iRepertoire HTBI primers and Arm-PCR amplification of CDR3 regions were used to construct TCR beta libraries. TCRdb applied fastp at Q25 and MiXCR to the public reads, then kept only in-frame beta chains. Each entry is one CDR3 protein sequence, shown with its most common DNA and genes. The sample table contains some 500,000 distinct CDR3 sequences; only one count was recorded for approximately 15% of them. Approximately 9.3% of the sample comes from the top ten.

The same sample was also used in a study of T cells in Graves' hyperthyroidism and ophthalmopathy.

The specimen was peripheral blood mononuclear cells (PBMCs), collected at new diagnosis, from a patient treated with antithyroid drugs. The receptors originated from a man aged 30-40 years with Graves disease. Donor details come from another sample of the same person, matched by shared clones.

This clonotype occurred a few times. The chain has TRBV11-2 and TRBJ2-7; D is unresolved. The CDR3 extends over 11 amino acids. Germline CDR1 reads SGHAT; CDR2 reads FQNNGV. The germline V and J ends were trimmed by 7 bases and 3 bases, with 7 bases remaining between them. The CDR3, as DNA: TGTGCCAGCACCCAGGTCTACGAGCAGTACTTC. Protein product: CASTQVYEQYF.

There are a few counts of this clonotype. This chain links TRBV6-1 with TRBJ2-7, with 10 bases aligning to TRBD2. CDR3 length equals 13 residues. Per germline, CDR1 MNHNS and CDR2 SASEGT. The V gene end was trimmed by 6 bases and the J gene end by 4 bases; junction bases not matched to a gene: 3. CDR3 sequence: CASRGLATYEQYF. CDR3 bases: TGTGCCAGCAGGGGACTAGCGACATACGAGCAGTACTTC.

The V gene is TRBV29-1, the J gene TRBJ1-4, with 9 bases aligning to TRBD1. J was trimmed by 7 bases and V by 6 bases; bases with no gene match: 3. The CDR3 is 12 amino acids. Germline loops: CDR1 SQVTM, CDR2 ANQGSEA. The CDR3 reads CSVGQGSEKLFF. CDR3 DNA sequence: TGCAGCGTGGGACAGGGCAGTGAAAAACTGTTTTTT.

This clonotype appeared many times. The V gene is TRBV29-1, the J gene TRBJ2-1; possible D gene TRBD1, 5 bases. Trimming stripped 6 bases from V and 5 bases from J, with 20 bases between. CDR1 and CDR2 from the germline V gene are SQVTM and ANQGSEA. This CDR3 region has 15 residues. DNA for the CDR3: TGCAGCGTCATGCAGGGCGACACACGGGACAATGAGCAGTTCTTC. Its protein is CSVMQGDTRDNEQFF.

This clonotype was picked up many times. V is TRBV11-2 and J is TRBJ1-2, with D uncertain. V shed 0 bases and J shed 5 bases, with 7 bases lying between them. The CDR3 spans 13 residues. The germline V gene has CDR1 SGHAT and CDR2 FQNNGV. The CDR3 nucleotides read TGTGCCAGCAGCTTAGATCCGGAGTATGGCTACACCTTC. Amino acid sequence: CASSLDPEYGYTF.

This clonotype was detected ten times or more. This CDR3 reads CASSLPYRGRSTEAFF. The CDR3 DNA is TGTGCCAGCAGCTTACCCTACAGGGGGCGAAGCACTGAAGCTTTCTTT. The V call is TRBV7-6, the J call TRBJ1-1; 9 bases agree with TRBD1. CDR1 SGHVS and CDR2 FNYEAQ come from the germline V gene. Trimming took 2 bases from V and 4 from J; bases not matched to a gene: 8. This CDR3 spans 16 amino acids.

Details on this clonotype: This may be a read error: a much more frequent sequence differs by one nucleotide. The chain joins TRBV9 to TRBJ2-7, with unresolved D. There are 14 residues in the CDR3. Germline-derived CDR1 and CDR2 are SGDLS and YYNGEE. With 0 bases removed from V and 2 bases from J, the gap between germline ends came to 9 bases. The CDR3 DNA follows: TGTGCCAGCAGCGTAGGGGCGGAACCCTACGAGCAGTACTTC. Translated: CASSVGAEPYEQYF. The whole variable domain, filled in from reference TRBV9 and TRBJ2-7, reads DSGVTQTPKHLITATGQRVTLRCSPRSGDLSVYWYQQSLDQGLQFLIQYYNGEERAKGNILERFSAQQFPDLHSELNLSSLELGDSALYFCASSVGAEPYEQYFGPGTRLTVT.

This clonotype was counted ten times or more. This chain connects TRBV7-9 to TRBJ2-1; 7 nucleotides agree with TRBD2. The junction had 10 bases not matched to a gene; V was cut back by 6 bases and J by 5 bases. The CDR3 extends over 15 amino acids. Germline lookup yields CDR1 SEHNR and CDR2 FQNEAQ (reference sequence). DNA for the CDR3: TGTGCCAGCAGTATCGAGGGAGGGCCCCACAATGAGCAGTTCTTC. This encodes CASSIEGGPHNEQFF. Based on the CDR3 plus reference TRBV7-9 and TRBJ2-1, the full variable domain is DTGVSQNPRHKITKRGQNVTFRCDPISEHNRLYWYRQTLGQGPEFLTYFQNEAQLEKSRLLSDRFSAERPKGSFSTLEIQRTEQGDSAMYLCASSIEGGPHNEQFFGPGTRLTVL.

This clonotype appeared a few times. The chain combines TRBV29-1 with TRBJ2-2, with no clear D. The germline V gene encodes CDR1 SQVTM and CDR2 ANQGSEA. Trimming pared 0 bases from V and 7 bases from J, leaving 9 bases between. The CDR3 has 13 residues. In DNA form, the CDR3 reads TGCAGCGTTGAAGAGGGCACCGACGGGGAGCTGTTTTTT. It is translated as CSVEEGTDGELFF.

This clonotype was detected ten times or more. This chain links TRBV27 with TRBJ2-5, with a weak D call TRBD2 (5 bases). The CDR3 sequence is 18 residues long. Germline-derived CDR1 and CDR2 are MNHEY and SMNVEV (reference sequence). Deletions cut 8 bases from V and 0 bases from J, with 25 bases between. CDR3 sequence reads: CASLKRSFRTMYQETQYF. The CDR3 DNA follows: TGTGCCAGCCTCAAGCGGAGCTTTCGTACAATGTACCAAGAGACCCAGTACTTC.

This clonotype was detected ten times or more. CDR3 DNA: TGTGCCAGCAGTCATGATTCGAACACTGAAGCTTTCTTT. It encodes CASSHDSNTEAFF. V usage is TRBV7-9 and J usage is TRBJ1-1; D remains unclear. Germline V gene sequence: CDR1 SEHNR, CDR2 FQNEAQ (reference sequence). The CDR3 consists of 13 residues. Trimming stripped 6 bases from V and 1 base from J, with 9 bases between. Combining the CDR3 with reference TRBV7-9 and TRBJ1-1 gives the whole variable domain DTGVSQNPRHKITKRGQNVTFRCDPISEHNRLYWYRQTLGQGPEFLTYFQNEAQLEKSRLLSDRFSAERPKGSFSTLEIQRTEQGDSAMYLCASSHDSNTEAFFGQGTRLTVV.

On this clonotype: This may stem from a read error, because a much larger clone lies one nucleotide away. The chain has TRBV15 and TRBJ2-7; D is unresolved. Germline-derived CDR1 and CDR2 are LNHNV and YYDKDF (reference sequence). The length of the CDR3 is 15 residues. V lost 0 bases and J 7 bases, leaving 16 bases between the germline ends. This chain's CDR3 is CATSRDAAPYNEQYF. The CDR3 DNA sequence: TGTGCCACCAGCAGAGATGCGGCCCCCTACAATGAGCAGTACTTC. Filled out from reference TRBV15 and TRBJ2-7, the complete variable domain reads DAMVIQNPRYQVTQFGKPVTLSCSQTLNHNVMYWYQQKSSQAPKLLFHYYDKDFNNEADTPDNFQSRRPNTSFCFLDIRSPGLGDTAMYLCATSRDAAPYNEQYFGPGTRLTVT.

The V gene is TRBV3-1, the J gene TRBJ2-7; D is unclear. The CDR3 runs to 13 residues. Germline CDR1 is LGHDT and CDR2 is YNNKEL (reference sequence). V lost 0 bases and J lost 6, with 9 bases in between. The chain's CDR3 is CASSQDFGSEQYF. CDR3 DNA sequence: TGTGCCAGCAGCCAAGATTTCGGGTCCGAGCAGTACTTC.

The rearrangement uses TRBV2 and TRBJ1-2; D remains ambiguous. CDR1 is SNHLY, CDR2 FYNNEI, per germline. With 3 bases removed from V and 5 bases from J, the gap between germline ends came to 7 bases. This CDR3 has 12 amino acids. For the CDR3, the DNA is TGTGCCAGCAGTGATGAACAATATGGCTACACCTTC. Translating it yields CASSDEQYGYTF.

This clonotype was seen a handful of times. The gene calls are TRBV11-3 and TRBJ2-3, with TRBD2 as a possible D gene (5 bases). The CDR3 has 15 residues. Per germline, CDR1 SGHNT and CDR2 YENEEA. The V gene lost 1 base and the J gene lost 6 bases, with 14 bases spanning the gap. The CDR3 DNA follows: TGTGCCAGCAGCTTAGGTCGAGGGCAATGGGATACGCAGTATTTT. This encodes CASSLGRGQWDTQYF. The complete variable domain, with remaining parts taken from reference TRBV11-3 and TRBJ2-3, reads EAGVVQSPRYKIIEKKQPVAFWCNPISGHNTLYWYLQNLGQGPELLIRYENEEAVDDSQLPKDRFSAERLKGVDSTLKIQPAELGDSAVYLCASSLGRGQWDTQYFGPGTRLTVL.

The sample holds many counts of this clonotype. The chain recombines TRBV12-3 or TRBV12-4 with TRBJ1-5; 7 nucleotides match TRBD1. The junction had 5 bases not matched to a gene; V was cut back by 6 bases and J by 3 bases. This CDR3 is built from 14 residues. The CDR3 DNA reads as TGTGCCAGCAGCCTGGGACAGTACAATCAGCCCCAGCATTTT. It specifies CASSLGQYNQPQHF.

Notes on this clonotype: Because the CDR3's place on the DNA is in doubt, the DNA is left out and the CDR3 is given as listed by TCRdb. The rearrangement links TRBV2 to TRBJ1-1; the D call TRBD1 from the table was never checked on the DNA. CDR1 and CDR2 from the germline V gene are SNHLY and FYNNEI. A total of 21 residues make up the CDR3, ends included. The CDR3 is CASSSATGHEQYFGPGTEAFF.

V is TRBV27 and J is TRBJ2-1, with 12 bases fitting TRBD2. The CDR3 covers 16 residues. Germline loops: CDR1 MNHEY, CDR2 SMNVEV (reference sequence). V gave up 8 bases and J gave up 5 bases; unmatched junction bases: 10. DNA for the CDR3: TGTGCCAGCCAAGGACTAGCGGGATGGAGTGACAATGAGCAGTTCTTC. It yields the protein CASQGLAGWSDNEQFF.

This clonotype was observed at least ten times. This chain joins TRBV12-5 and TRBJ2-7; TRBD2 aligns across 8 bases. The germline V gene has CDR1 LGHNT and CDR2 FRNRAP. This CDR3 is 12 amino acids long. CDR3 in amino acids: CASGRGSYEQYF. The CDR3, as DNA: TGTGCCAGCGGGAGAGGCTCCTACGAGCAGTACTTC. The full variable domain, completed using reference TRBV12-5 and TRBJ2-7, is DARVTQTPRHKVTEMGQEVTMRCQPILGHNTVFWYRQTMMQGLELLAYFRNRAPLDDSGMPKDRFSAEMPDATLATLKIQPSEPRDSAVYFCASGRGSYEQYFGPGTRLTVT.

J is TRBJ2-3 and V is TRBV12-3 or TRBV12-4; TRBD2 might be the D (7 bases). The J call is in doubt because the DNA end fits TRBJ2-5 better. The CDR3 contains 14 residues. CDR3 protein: CASSKGEGWETQYF. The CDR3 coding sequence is TGTGCCAGCAGTAAGGGGGAGGGGTGGGAGACCCAGTACTTC.

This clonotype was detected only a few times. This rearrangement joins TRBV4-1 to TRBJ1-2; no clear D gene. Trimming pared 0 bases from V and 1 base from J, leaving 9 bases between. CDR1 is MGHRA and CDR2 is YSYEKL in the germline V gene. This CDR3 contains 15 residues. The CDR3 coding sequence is TGCGCCAGCAGCCAAGATCTGGGGATTAACTATGGCTACACCTTC. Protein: CASSQDLGINYGYTF.

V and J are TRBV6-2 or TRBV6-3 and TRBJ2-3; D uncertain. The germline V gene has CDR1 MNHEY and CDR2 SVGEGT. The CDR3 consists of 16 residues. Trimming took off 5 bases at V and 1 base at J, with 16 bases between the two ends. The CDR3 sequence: CASSEASPGRTDTQYF. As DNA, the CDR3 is TGTGCCAGCAGTGAAGCTTCCCCCGGACGCACAGATACGCAGTATTTT.

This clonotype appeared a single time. The CDR3 sequence: CAWTTNSDTQYF. In nucleotides, the CDR3 is TGTGCCTGGACTACGAACTCAGATACGCAGTATTTT. The chain recombines TRBV30 with TRBJ2-3, with no clear D. V gave up 4 bases and J gave up 4 bases, with 9 bases separating them. This CDR3 region has 12 residues. Germline V gene lookup returns CDR1 GTSNPN and CDR2 SVGIG (reference sequence).

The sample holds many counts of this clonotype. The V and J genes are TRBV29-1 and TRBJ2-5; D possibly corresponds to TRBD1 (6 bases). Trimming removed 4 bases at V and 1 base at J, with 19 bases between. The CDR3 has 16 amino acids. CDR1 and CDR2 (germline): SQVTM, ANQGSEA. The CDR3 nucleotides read TGCAGCGTTGGTATCGCTGCAGGGGATTTCCAAGAGACCCAGTACTTC. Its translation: CSVGIAAGDFQETQYF.

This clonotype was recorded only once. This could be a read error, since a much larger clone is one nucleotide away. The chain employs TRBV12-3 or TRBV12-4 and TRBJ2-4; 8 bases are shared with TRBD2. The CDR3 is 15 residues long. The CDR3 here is CASSLRTSSKNIQCF. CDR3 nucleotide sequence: TGTGCCAGCAGTTTAAGGACTAGCAGCAAAAACATTCAGTGCTTC.

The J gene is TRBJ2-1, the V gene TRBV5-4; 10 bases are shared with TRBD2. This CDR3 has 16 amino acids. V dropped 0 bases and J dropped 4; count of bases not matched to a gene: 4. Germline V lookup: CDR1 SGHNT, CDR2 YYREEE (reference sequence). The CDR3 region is CASSLGSSGSYNEQFF. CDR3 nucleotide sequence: TGTGCCAGCAGCTTGGGTTCTAGCGGGAGTTACAATGAGCAGTTCTTC.

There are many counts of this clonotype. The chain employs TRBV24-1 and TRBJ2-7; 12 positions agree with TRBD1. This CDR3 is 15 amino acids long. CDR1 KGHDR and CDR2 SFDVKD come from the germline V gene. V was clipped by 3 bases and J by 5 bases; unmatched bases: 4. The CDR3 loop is CATSDPGQGAHEQYF. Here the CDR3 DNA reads TGTGCCACCAGTGATCCGGGACAGGGGGCCCACGAGCAGTACTTC.

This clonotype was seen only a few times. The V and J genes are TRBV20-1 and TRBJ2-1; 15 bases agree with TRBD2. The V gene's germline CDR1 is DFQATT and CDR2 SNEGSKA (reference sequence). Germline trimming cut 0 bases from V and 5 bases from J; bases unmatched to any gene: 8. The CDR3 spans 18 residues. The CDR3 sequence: CSARDYSGLAGGHNEQFF. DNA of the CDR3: TGCAGTGCTAGAGATTACTCGGGACTAGCGGGAGGACACAATGAGCAGTTCTTC.